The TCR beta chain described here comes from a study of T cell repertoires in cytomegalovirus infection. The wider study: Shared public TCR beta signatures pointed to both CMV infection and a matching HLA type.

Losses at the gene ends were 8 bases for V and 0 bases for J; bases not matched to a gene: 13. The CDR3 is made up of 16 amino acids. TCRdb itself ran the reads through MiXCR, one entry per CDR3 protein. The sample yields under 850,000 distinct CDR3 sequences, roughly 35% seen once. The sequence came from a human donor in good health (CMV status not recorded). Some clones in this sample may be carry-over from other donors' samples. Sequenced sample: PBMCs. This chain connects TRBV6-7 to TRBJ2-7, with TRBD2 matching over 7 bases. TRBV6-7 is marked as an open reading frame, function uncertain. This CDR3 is CASCAGRAHSSYEQYF. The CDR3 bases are TGTGCCAGCTGCGCGGGGAGGGCCCACAGCTCCTACGAGCAGTACTTC.